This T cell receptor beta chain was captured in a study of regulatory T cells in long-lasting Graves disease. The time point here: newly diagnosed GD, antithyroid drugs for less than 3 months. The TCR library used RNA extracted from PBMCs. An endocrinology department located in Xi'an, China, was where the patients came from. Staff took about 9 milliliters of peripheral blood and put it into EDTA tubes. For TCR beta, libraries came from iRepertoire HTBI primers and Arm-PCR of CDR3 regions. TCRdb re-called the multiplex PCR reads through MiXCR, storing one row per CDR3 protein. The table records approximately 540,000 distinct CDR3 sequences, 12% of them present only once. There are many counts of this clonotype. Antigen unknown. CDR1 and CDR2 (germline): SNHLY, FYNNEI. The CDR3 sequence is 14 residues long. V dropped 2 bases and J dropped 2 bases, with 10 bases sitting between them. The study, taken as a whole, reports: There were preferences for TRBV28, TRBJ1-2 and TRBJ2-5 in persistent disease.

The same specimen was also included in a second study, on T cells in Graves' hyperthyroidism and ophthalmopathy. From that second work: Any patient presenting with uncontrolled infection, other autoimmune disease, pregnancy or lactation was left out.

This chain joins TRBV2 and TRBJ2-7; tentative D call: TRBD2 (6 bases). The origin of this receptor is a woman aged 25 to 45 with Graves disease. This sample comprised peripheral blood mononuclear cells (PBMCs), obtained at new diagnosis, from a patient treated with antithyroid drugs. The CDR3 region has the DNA TGTGCCAGCAGTGAACGCGGAGGGCCCTACGAGCAGTACTTC. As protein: CASSERGGPYEQYF.